The source of this T cell receptor (beta chain) is a study of blood T cell repertoires in COVID-19. Here immunoSEQ multiplex PCR was the method, and the copy in TCRdb shows in-frame clones only, minus some. The table shows around 150,000 clones, with 88% occurring only once. Germline lookup yields CDR1 SGDLS and CDR2 YYNGEE. The CDR3 is 15 residues long. The trim removed 4 bases at V and 4 bases at J, leaving 7 bases unmatched. The chain links TRBV9 to TRBJ2-1; TRBD1 agrees at 8 bases. The specimen was peripheral blood. The receptor was derived from a man in his fifties with active or convalescent COVID-19. The CDR3 bases are TGTGCCAGCAGCATCCGGGACAGGAATTACAATGAGCAGTTCTTC. This codes for CASSIRDRNYNEQFF.